This T cell receptor beta chain is from a study of T cells after yellow fever vaccination. Study as a whole: In the case of low-cell-number fractions, SMART-Seq v4 Ultra Low Input was used for preparation. The study, taken as a whole, reports: Post-booster repertoires contained most primary-vaccination clones again (96% CD4, roughly 91% CD8). Though it reached lower strength, the secondary response hit its peak faster, day 5 versus 15.

For TCR, cDNA came from 5'RACE template switching, which added a universal primer site and UMIs. TCRdb processed the 5' RACE reads anew with MiXCR; each CDR3 protein has one entry. The table shows approximately 160,000 distinct CDR3 sequences, with approximately 6.2% occurring only once. The V end lost 1 base, the J end lost 6 bases, and 15 bases lay between the germline ends. Germline CDR1 MNHEY, CDR2 SVGEGT. The CDR3 runs to 15 residues. As concerns this clonotype: Antigen specificity is unknown.

The starting material was CD4+ T cells sorted from PBMCs, obtained on the day of the first yellow fever vaccination. This receptor was obtained from a man aged 18 to 30 who received the YFV17D yellow fever vaccine. The J gene is TRBJ1-1, the V gene TRBV6-2 or TRBV6-3; no firm D call. CDR3 loop: CASSYLWVATAEAFF. The DNA of the CDR3 is TGTGCCAGCAGTTACTTGTGGGTAGCGACGGCTGAAGCTTTCTTT.